The present TCR beta chain was sequenced within a study of control samples from healthy donors and cancer patients. Per the germline V gene, CDR1 is SNHLY and CDR2 is FYNNEI. Trimming took 2 bases from V and 4 from J, leaving 11 bases between them. The CDR3 contains 14 residues. The repertoire was sequenced with immunoSEQ multiplex PCR; TCRdb's copy has only in-frame clones and lacks some. This sample carries under 75,000 clones, just over 90% of them seen once, and the ten largest clones take 0.95% to 1.5%. Sequences were obtained from PBMCs. The chain carries TRBV2 and TRBJ2-5; D tentatively fits TRBD1 or TRBD2 (6 bases each). The sequence derives from a woman in her forties or fifties with colorectal cancer. Here the CDR3 DNA reads TGTGCCAGCAGTGAACGGGGGCAGGGAGAGACCCAGTACTTC. Its protein product is CASSERGQGETQYF.